Listed below are T cell receptor beta chains from one sample, sequenced in a study of CD8 T cells in Susac syndrome. TCRdb recomputed calls from the immunoSEQ multiplex PCR reads with MiXCR, one row per CDR3 protein. The sample yields approximately 180,000 distinct CDR3 sequences, around 95% seen once. Input material: CD4+ T cells from PBMCs. These receptors were collected from a human donor with multiple sclerosis. CDR3s leave out the opening cysteine and the closing phenylalanine or tryptophan. The order of the fields is J gene, D gene, V gene, CDR3 protein. The D gene is left open where the match is weak.

>TRBJ2-5|-|TRBV2
ASWRTRGETQY
>TRBJ2-3|-|TRBV7-8
ASSLNQRNTDTQY
>TRBJ2-3|TRBD2|TRBV6-1
ASSRLAGGGTDTQY
>TRBJ1-1|-|TRBV20-1
SARVWQESEAF
>TRBJ1-1|-|TRBV7-9
ASSPGRTTSTEAF
>TRBJ2-5|-|TRBV5-1
ASSLSGSRGETQY
>TRBJ1-6|-|TRBV12-5
ASGLVAKSPLH
>TRBJ1-6|-|TRBV20-1
SARKGNSPLH
>TRBJ1-1|TRBD1|TRBV30
AWSSRTGSFTEAF
>TRBJ2-7|-|TRBV29-1
SVGVRQGGEQY
>TRBJ2-1|TRBD1|TRBV27
ASSFWTGGINDHYNEQF
>TRBJ1-4|-|TRBV30
AWSGGGVGEKLF
>TRBJ1-1|-|TRBV4-2
ASSQGGSGNTEAF
>TRBJ2-5|-|TRBV20-1
SAADRGGETQY
>TRBJ2-5|TRBD2|TRBV28
ASSLFPAGGRETQY
>TRBJ2-5|TRBD1|TRBV29-1
SASTGGYQETQY
>TRBJ1-3|-|TRBV7-2
ASSLGTGNTIY
>TRBJ1-5|TRBD1|TRBV7-9
ASSTGQGDSNQPQH
>TRBJ2-7|-|TRBV29-1
SVESPGPNYEQY
>TRBJ2-5|-|TRBV9
ASSVTPGPQETQY
>TRBJ1-2|-|TRBV29-1
SVRELGRYGYT
>TRBJ2-3|-|TRBV3-1
ASSPPFRRPVVRAIPTQY
>TRBJ2-3|-|TRBV7-2
ASRSAGGRTDTQY
>TRBJ2-3|-|TRBV20-1
SAQPIEWTQY
>TRBJ2-7|-|TRBV2
ASKSEAQY
>TRBJ2-3|-|TRBV6-5
ATMLSSLRVDTQY